These 32 T cell receptor beta chains share one sample of origin, sequenced in a study of sequential checkpoint blockade in melanoma. Treatment given: randomized to nivolumab then ipilimumab (arm A) or the reverse (arm B). The protocol was immunoSEQ multiplex PCR, while the TCRdb copy is restricted to in-frame clones and leaves out a portion. The table includes more than 30,000 clones, 86% detected once. The sequencing used CD8+ T cells sorted from blood (inferred from file names), collected from a patient given nivolumab and ipilimumab in sequence. Every receptor here comes from a human donor with melanoma.

The genes are TRBV19 and TRBJ2-1; no clear D. Trimming removed 4 bases at V and 0 bases at J, with 4 bases between. The CDR3 consists of 13 residues. Germline V gives CDR1 LNHDA, CDR2 SQIVND (reference sequence). The CDR3 spells CASSTSSYNEQFF. In nucleotides, the CDR3 is TGTGCCAGTAGTACGAGCTCCTACAATGAGCAGTTCTTC.

V usage is TRBV5-4 and J usage is TRBJ2-7; TRBD1 might be the D (5 bases). The germline V gene encodes CDR1 SGHNT and CDR2 YYREEE (reference sequence). The V end lost 8 bases, the J end lost 1 base, and 10 bases lay between the germline ends. The CDR3 loop spans 12 amino acids. The CDR3 loop is CASQGASYEQYF. CDR3 sequence (DNA): TGTGCCAGTCAAGGGGCGTCCTACGAGCAGTACTTC.

This chain links TRBV7-8 with TRBJ2-7, with TRBD2 identical over 7 bases. The V gene end was trimmed by 5 bases and the J gene end by 2 bases; junction bases not matched to a gene: 12. This CDR3 has 16 amino acids. Germline-derived CDR1 and CDR2 are SGHVS and FQNEAQ. The CDR3: CASSPRGGRGAYEQYF. The CDR3 nucleotides are TGTGCCAGCAGCCCAAGGGGCGGGAGAGGGGCCTACGAGCAGTACTTC.

The chain recombines TRBV27 with TRBJ2-5; possible D gene TRBD2, 5 bases. TRBJ2-7 explains the end of the DNA better; the J call may be wrong. Germline CDR1 reads MNHEY; CDR2 reads SMNVEV (reference sequence). The CDR3 sequence is 11 residues long. The CDR3 is CASRDSYEQYF. As DNA, the CDR3 is TGTGCCAGCCGGGACTCCTACGAGCAGTACTTC.

The chain carries TRBV19 and TRBJ1-1; D gene uncertain. The CDR3 sequence is 14 residues long. Trimming stripped 0 bases from V and 3 bases from J, with 8 bases between. The germline V gene has CDR1 LNHDA and CDR2 SQIVND (reference sequence). The chain's CDR3 is CASSIDGEHTEAFF. CDR3 nucleotide sequence: TGTGCCAGTAGTATAGATGGGGAGCACACTGAAGCTTTCTTT.

The chain uses TRBV5-4 and TRBJ2-7; the match to TRBD2 covers 10 bases. V lost 1 base and J lost 7; bases outside the gene matches: 5. The CDR3 runs to 14 residues. Germline CDR1 SGHNT, CDR2 YYREEE (reference sequence). The CDR3 DNA is TGTGCCAGCAGCTTGCGACTAGCGGGTAGAGAGCAGTACTTC. Encoded protein: CASSLRLAGREQYF.

This sequence joins TRBV27 and TRBJ2-2, with TRBD2 as a possible D gene (6 bases). The germline CDR1 and CDR2 sequences are MNHEY and SMNVEV (reference sequence). Trimming pared 3 bases from V and 4 bases from J, leaving 9 bases between. The length of the CDR3 is 14 residues. The CDR3 DNA follows: TGTGCCAGCAGTTTGGAGGGTGGCACCGGGGAGCTGTTTTTT. Translation: CASSLEGGTGELFF.

This chain connects TRBV2 to TRBJ2-5, with TRBD1 matching 9 bases. The DNA end is a closer match to TRBJ2-7, so the J assignment may be wrong. CDR3 length: 13 amino acids. Germline V CDR1 and CDR2: SNHLY, FYNNEI. The CDR3 nucleotides are TGTGCCAGCAGCGGGGACAGGGTCTACGAGCAGTACTTC. Encoded protein: CASSGDRVYEQYF.

CDR3 amino acids: CSVSGGTGGIGGYTF. CDR3 in DNA: TGCAGCGTTTCGGGGGGGACAGGGGGCATCGGTGGCTACACCTTC. This sequence joins TRBV29-1 and TRBJ1-2, with 12 nucleotides matching TRBD1. Germline V lookup: CDR1 SQVTM, CDR2 ANQGSEA. CDR3 length: 15 residues. V lost 5 bases to trimming and J lost 7 bases; unmatched junction nucleotides: 11.

V gene TRBV18 combines with J gene TRBJ1-1, with unresolved D. Germline-derived CDR1 and CDR2 are KGHSH and LQKENI. The CDR3 has 15 amino acids. With 1 base removed from V and 1 base from J, the gap between germline ends came to 10 bases. The CDR3 loop reads CASSPQKESNTEAFF. CDR3 DNA sequence: TGTGCCAGCTCACCACAAAAGGAGTCGAACACTGAAGCTTTCTTT.

The chain recombines TRBV4-3 with TRBJ2-1, with 9 bases identical to TRBD1. The CDR3 spans 16 residues. From germline, CDR1 is LGHNA and CDR2 YSLEER. V was clipped by 2 bases and J by 9 bases; unmatched bases: 11. CDR3 region: CASSQPRDREGGEQFF. The CDR3 DNA reads TGCGCCAGCAGCCAACCCCGGGACAGGGAGGGTGGTGAGCAGTTCTTC.

CDR3 sequence: CASSRTGIETQYF. CDR3 sequence (DNA): TGTGCCAGCTCTCGGACAGGGATAGAGACCCAGTACTTC. The chain has TRBV18 and TRBJ2-5; 8 bases are a match to TRBD1. CDR3 size: 13 residues. Trimming took 6 bases from V and 4 from J; bases not matched to a gene: 4. Germline assignment: CDR1 KGHSH and CDR2 LQKENI.

The rearrangement joins TRBV6-1 to TRBJ1-4; possible D gene TRBD1, 5 bases. This CDR3 is 14 amino acids long. Germline V gives CDR1 MNHNS, CDR2 SASEGT. V dropped 6 bases and J dropped 8 bases, with 16 bases sitting between them. The chain's CDR3 is CASSPHGGSEKLFF. CDR3 bases: TGTGCCAGCAGCCCCCACGGGGGGAGCGAAAAACTGTTTTTT.

The chain is built from TRBV10-1 and TRBJ2-7; 10 bases line up with TRBD1. The V gene end was trimmed by 5 bases and the J gene end by 5 bases; junction bases not matched to a gene: 6. Germline V CDR1 and CDR2: WNHNN, SYGVQD (reference sequence). This CDR3 spans 14 amino acids. The CDR3 nucleotides read TGCGCCAGCAGTACGACAGGGGGCCCGCACGAGCAGTACTTC. Protein sequence: CASSTTGGPHEQYF.

CDR3 loop: CASSLYRGPPNEKLFF. The CDR3 nucleotides are TGTGCCAGCAGTTTATACAGGGGCCCCCCTAATGAAAAACTGTTTTTT. The chain has TRBV27 and TRBJ1-4; 7 bases are shared with TRBD1. The germline V gene has CDR1 MNHEY and CDR2 SMNVEV (reference sequence). The CDR3 contains 16 residues. With V trimmed by 1 base and J by 3 bases, 5 bases remained unmatched.

This clone came up a few times. Different DNA sequences within this sample yield the same CDR3. The chain carries TRBV5-1 and TRBJ1-2, with 11 bases aligning to TRBD1. V shed 4 bases and J 8 bases; nucleotides not matched to a gene: 7. The CDR3 loop spans 14 amino acids. CDR1 and CDR2 (germline): SGHRS, YFSETQ. The CDR3: CASSVGQGAYGYTF. CDR3 coding DNA: TGCGCCAGCAGCGTCGGACAGGGGGCTTACGGCTACACCTTC.

This clone was seen a handful of times. The chain has TRBV27 and TRBJ1-2; D is uncertain. The germline V gene has CDR1 MNHEY and CDR2 SMNVEV (reference sequence). Trimming left V 5 bases short and J 4 bases short, with 17 bases between. The CDR3 contains 15 residues. The CDR3 DNA is TGTGCCAGCAGTGATTCCGGGATTCAGATCTATGGCTACACCTTC. Protein product: CASSDSGIQIYGYTF.

This clone was seen a single time. The chain carries TRBV18 and TRBJ2-3; TRBD2 is a possible D gene (6 bases). Germline V gene data show CDR1 as KGHSH and CDR2 as LQKENI. The CDR3 spans 16 residues. Trimming left V 1 base short and J 2 bases short, with 13 bases between. The CDR3 is CASSPLIGTSTDTQYF. The CDR3 region has the DNA TGTGCCAGCTCACCACTCATTGGGACTTCCACAGATACGCAGTATTTT. The full variable domain, its missing parts supplied by reference TRBV18 and TRBJ2-3, is NAGVMQNPRHLVRRRGQEARLRCSPMKGHSHVYWYRQLPEEGLKFMVYLQKENIIDESGMPKERFSAEFPKEGPSILRIQQVVRGDSAAYFCASSPLIGTSTDTQYFGPGTRLTVL.

The V and J genes are TRBV11-2 and TRBJ2-6; TRBD1 agrees at 8 bases. Germline V gives CDR1 SGHAT, CDR2 FQNNGV. Trimming took 5 bases from V and 4 from J; bases not matched to a gene: 10. This CDR3 is 17 amino acids long. CDR3 sequence: CASSPTGGRPGANVLTF. CDR3 in DNA: TGTGCCAGCAGCCCAACAGGGGGGCGACCGGGGGCCAACGTCCTGACTTTC.

The chain is built from TRBV6-5 and TRBJ2-5, with unresolved D. The length of the CDR3 is 16 residues. Trimming cost V 0 bases and J 5 bases, with 16 bases left between them. Germline CDR1 and CDR2: MNHEY and SVGAGI. The CDR3, as DNA: TGTGCCAGCAGTTACTCGAGTCAGAGCGTCTGGGAGACCCAGTACTTC. This sequence encodes CASSYSSQSVWETQYF.

CDR3 residues: CASSLAGWNTEAFF. Written as DNA, the CDR3 is TGCGCCAGCAGCTTGGCCGGTTGGAACACTGAAGCTTTCTTT. The chain carries TRBV5-1 and TRBJ1-1; D uncertain. V was shortened by 0 bases and J by 1 base, with 7 bases between the two germline ends. Per germline, CDR1 SGHRS and CDR2 YFSETQ. The CDR3 has 14 residues. Supplemented by reference TRBV5-1 and TRBJ1-1, the full variable domain reads KAGVTQTPRYLIKTRGQQVTLSCSPISGHRSVSWYQQTPGQGLQFLFEYFSETQRNKGNFPGRFSGRQFSNSRSEMNVSTLELGDSALYLCASSLAGWNTEAFFGQGTRLTVV.

This clone was seen a single time. V and J are TRBV5-1 and TRBJ2-7; maybe TRBD1 (5 bases). CDR3 length: 12 amino acids. Germline CDR1 reads SGHRS; CDR2 reads YFSETQ. V lost 3 bases and J lost 2, with 6 bases in between. CDR3 sequence reads: CASSSDTYEQYF. The CDR3 bases are TGCGCCAGCAGCTCGGACACCTACGAGCAGTACTTC.

The chain couples TRBV5-6 to TRBJ2-1, with 7 bases fitting TRBD1. The CDR3 covers 14 residues. CDR1 and CDR2 from the germline V gene are SGHDT and YYEEEE. V trimming: 4 bases; J trimming: 2 bases; junction bases outside the gene matches: 3. The chain's CDR3 is CASSQQGTYNEQFF. In DNA, the CDR3 is TGTGCCAGCAGCCAACAGGGGACCTACAATGAGCAGTTCTTC.

The CDR3 is CASSEAGQGFYEQYF. The DNA of the CDR3 is TGTGCCAGCAGTGAAGCAGGACAGGGATTCTACGAGCAGTACTTC. This rearrangement joins TRBV2 to TRBJ2-5; TRBD1 aligns across 8 bases. The J call may be faulty, since TRBJ2-7 better matches the DNA end. This CDR3 has 15 residues. Germline CDR1 reads SNHLY; CDR2 reads FYNNEI.

This clone has only one observation. The genes are TRBV11-2 and TRBJ2-7; 7 bases match TRBD2. Per the germline V gene, CDR1 is SGHAT and CDR2 is FQNNGV. The CDR3 runs to 14 residues. With V trimmed by 5 bases and J by 2 bases, 6 bases remained unmatched. CDR3 residues: CASSLTSHTYEQYF. CDR3 DNA sequence: TGTGCCAGCAGCCTGACTAGCCATACCTACGAGCAGTACTTC.

The gene calls are TRBV11-2 and TRBJ2-3, with D perhaps matching TRBD1 (6 bases). The CDR3 loop spans 14 amino acids. Germline CDR1 SGHAT, CDR2 FQNNGV. Between the trimmed V and J ends, which lost 1 base and 4 bases, there was a span of 9 bases. The CDR3 sequence is CASSLVTGPDTQYF. DNA of the CDR3: TGTGCCAGCAGCTTAGTTACAGGGCCAGATACGCAGTATTTT. Drawing the rest from reference TRBV11-2 and TRBJ2-3, the complete variable domain is EAGVAQSPRYKIIEKRQSVAFWCNPISGHATLYWYQQILGQGPKLLIQFQNNGVVDDSQLPKDRFSAERLKGVDSTLKIQPAKLEDSAVYLCASSLVTGPDTQYFGPGTRLTVL.

The chain combines TRBV19 with TRBJ1-2, with 9 positions matching TRBD1. V gave up 4 bases and J gave up 7 bases; unmatched junction bases: 22. Germline CDR1 is LNHDA and CDR2 is SQIVND (reference sequence). The CDR3 runs 19 residues. Written as DNA, the CDR3 is TGTGCCAGTAGTACCCCCGGGACAGGGAGACAAATTGGATTTGGTGGCTACACCTTC. Amino acid sequence: CASSTPGTGRQIGFGGYTF.

The chain employs TRBV4-1 and TRBJ2-7, with 10 bases aligning to TRBD2. Germline CDR1 and CDR2: MGHRA and YSYEKL. J gave up 4 bases and V 0 bases, and 15 bases lay outside the gene matches. The CDR3 has 19 residues. DNA for the CDR3: TGCGCCAGCAGCCAAGAGGGCTCGGCTAGCGGGAGCGGTCGGTACGAGCAGTACTTC. This encodes CASSQEGSASGSGRYEQYF.

This clone was seen only once. This same CDR3 is encoded by further DNA sequences in the sample. This rearrangement joins TRBV5-4 to TRBJ2-2, with 7 bases identical to TRBD2. The CDR3 contains 15 residues. The V and J ends lost 4 bases and 6 bases, in that order; junction bases with no gene match: 9. CDR1 is SGHNT and CDR2 is YYREEE in the germline V gene (reference sequence). This chain's CDR3 is CASSPGGPAAGELFF. Written as DNA, the CDR3 is TGTGCCAGCAGCCCGGGGGGACCGGCCGCCGGGGAGCTGTTTTTT.

This sequence joins TRBV4-3 and TRBJ2-3; tentative D call: TRBD2 (7 bases). The CDR3 has 16 amino acids. Germline V lookup: CDR1 LGHNA, CDR2 YSLEER. V lost 4 bases and J lost 0, with 14 bases in between. CDR3 residues: CASSPNRGASTDTQYF. The CDR3 nucleotides are TGCGCCAGCAGCCCAAATCGGGGGGCTAGCACAGATACGCAGTATTTT.

This clone was recorded only once. The chain uses TRBV7-9 and TRBJ2-7, with 7 bases that match TRBD1. The germline V gene encodes CDR1 SEHNR and CDR2 FQNEAQ (reference sequence). This CDR3 region has 15 residues. Trimming took 2 bases from V and 3 from J; bases not matched to a gene: 7. CDR3 nucleotides: TGTGCCAGCAGCTTATCTGACAGGGTTCGCTACGAGCAGTACTTC. Residues: CASSLSDRVRYEQYF.

The chain joins TRBV9 to TRBJ2-1, with D possibly matching TRBD2 (7 bases). V was clipped by 7 bases and J by 5 bases, with 16 bases between them. The CDR3 runs 14 residues. Germline V gene sequence: CDR1 SGDLS, CDR2 YYNGEE. The CDR3 DNA reads TGTGCCAGCGCCCTGGGAGGGGGAAACAATGAGCAGTTCTTC. Amino acid sequence: CASALGGGNNEQFF.